This passage covers 20 T cell receptor beta chains from one sample sequenced in a study of blood T cell repertoires in COVID-19. TCRdb's copy holds only in-frame clones and misses some; the assay was immunoSEQ multiplex PCR. The profile shows fewer than 200,000 clones, about 80% of them singletons. The sample was peripheral blood. All receptors come from a woman between 65 and 79 years old with acute or convalescent COVID-19.

Only a few counts were recorded for this clone. The chain joins TRBV24-1 to TRBJ2-3, with TRBD1 matching over 12 bases. The CDR3 covers 16 residues. The J segment lost 8 bases and the V segment lost 3 bases, leaving 8 bases of the junction unmatched. The germline CDR1 and CDR2 sequences are KGHDR and SFDVKD. The CDR3 loop reads CATSDPPGQGAITQYF. CDR3 nucleotides: TGTGCCACCAGTGATCCACCGGGACAGGGGGCGATTACGCAGTATTTT.

The chain recombines TRBV7-2 with TRBJ2-2, with 7 bases fitting TRBD1. CDR1 is SGHTA, CDR2 FQGNSA, per germline. The trim removed 7 bases at V and 1 base at J, leaving 3 bases unmatched. The CDR3 is 14 residues long. The CDR3 sequence: CASKGARNTGELFF. The CDR3 DNA follows: TGTGCCAGCAAGGGGGCACGGAACACCGGGGAGCTGTTTTTT.

The CDR3 DNA is TGTGCCAGCAGCGTGTTTGCGGGAGTTAACAATGAGCAGTTCTTC. It yields the protein CASSVFAGVNNEQFF. The chain couples TRBV9 to TRBJ2-1; TRBD2 matches 7 bases. V lost 2 bases, J lost 5 bases, and 7 bases stayed unmatched. CDR3 length: 15 amino acids. CDR1 is SGDLS, CDR2 YYNGEE, per germline.

The chain couples TRBV28 to TRBJ2-1, with 10 bases fitting TRBD2. The germline CDR1 and CDR2 sequences are MDHEN and SYDVKM. The CDR3 loop spans 17 amino acids. Losses at the gene ends were 2 bases for V and 3 bases for J; bases not matched to a gene: 7. The CDR3 coding sequence is TGTGCCAGCAGTTTACTGCCTAGCGGGGGACTCTACAATGAGCAGTTCTTC. Amino acids: CASSLLPSGGLYNEQFF.

The rearrangement links TRBV5-1 to TRBJ2-5; TRBD1 matches 9 bases. The germline V gene encodes CDR1 SGHRS and CDR2 YFSETQ. The CDR3 runs 15 residues. The trim removed 3 bases at V and 5 bases at J, leaving 8 bases unmatched. CDR3 sequence: CASSSPTGGGETQYF. In DNA, the CDR3 is TGCGCCAGCAGCTCCCCAACAGGGGGCGGGGAGACCCAGTACTTC.

CDR3 protein: CASSRDAGFTDTQYF. The CDR3 DNA reads TGTGCCAGCAGCCGCGACGCGGGGTTCACAGATACGCAGTATTTT. The chain links TRBV14 to TRBJ2-3; D possibly corresponds to TRBD2 (6 bases). This CDR3 has 15 amino acids. V lost 4 bases, J lost 2 bases, and 13 bases lay in between. The V gene's germline CDR1 is SGHDN and CDR2 FVKESK.

The chain employs TRBV5-1 and TRBJ2-1; D is ambiguous. Germline-derived CDR1 and CDR2 are SGHRS and YFSETQ. The CDR3 length is 16 residues. V lost 3 bases and J 0 bases, leaving 13 bases between the germline ends. The CDR3 spells CASSSGDFSSYNEQFF. The CDR3, as DNA: TGCGCCAGCAGCTCCGGAGACTTTAGCTCCTACAATGAGCAGTTCTTC.

The J gene is TRBJ1-5, the V gene TRBV15, with D unresolved. CDR3 size: 14 residues. Trimming left V 2 bases short and J 7 bases short, with 12 bases between. Per the germline V gene, CDR1 is LNHNV and CDR2 is YYDKDF (reference sequence). The CDR3 bases are TGTGCCACCAGCAGACCAGGTAGTGAACAGCCCCAGCATTTT. Amino acid sequence: CATSRPGSEQPQHF. Complete variable domain (other parts from reference TRBV15 and TRBJ1-5): DAMVIQNPRYQVTQFGKPVTLSCSQTLNHNVMYWYQQKSSQAPKLLFHYYDKDFNNEADTPDNFQSRRPNTSFCFLDIRSPGLGDTAMYLCATSRPGSEQPQHFGDGTRLSIL.

The V gene is TRBV4-1, the J gene TRBJ2-3; TRBD1 agrees at 7 bases. CDR1 and CDR2 from the germline V gene are MGHRA and YSYEKL. The CDR3 contains 14 residues. J was trimmed by 4 bases and V by 3 bases; bases with no gene match: 4. CDR3 in DNA: TGCGCCAGCAGCCAGCCGACAGGGCCAGATACGCAGTATTTT. It codes for CASSQPTGPDTQYF.

The genes are TRBV7-9 and TRBJ1-1; TRBD1 is a possible D gene (5 bases). The CDR3 is made up of 14 amino acids. Germline V gene data show CDR1 as SEHNR and CDR2 as FQNEAQ (reference sequence). The ends were cut back, 2 bases at V and 2 bases at J, with 9 bases in the middle. CDR3: CASSLYQGNTEAFF. CDR3 in DNA: TGTGCCAGCAGCTTATATCAGGGTAACACTGAAGCTTTCTTT.

The genes are TRBV11-3 and TRBJ2-5, with a weak D call TRBD1 (5 bases). Trimming stripped 1 base from V and 4 bases from J, with 10 bases between. Germline-derived CDR1 and CDR2 are SGHNT and YENEEA. CDR3 length: 14 residues. CDR3 region: CASSLAAGIETQYF. DNA for the CDR3: TGTGCCAGCAGCTTAGCTGCAGGGATAGAGACCCAGTACTTC.

The rearrangement uses TRBV4-2 and TRBJ2-5; 7 bases are a match to TRBD1. V shed 2 bases and J 0 bases; nucleotides not matched to a gene: 3. In germline, CDR1 is LGHNA, CDR2 YNFKEQ. CDR3 length equals 15 residues. CDR3 in DNA: TGTGCCAGCAGCCAACCTGACAGGGACCAAGAGACCCAGTACTTC. Protein: CASSQPDRDQETQYF.

The chain is built from TRBV2 and TRBJ1-2; 7 nucleotides match TRBD1. This CDR3 has 13 residues. CDR1 is SNHLY and CDR2 is FYNNEI in the germline V gene. The J segment lost 4 bases and the V segment lost 3 bases, leaving 2 bases of the junction unmatched. DNA for the CDR3: TGTGCCAGCAGTGACCAGGGGGGCTATGGCTACACCTTC. Translated, it gives CASSDQGGYGYTF.

The chain is built from TRBV5-5 and TRBJ2-7; no definite D call. This CDR3 comprises 11 residues. The V end lost 1 base, the J end lost 6 bases, and 5 bases lay between the germline ends. Per the germline V gene, CDR1 is SGHKS and CDR2 is YYEKEE (reference sequence). The CDR3 bases are TGTGCCAGCAGCTTGAAAGCCGAGCAGTACTTC. Encoded protein: CASSLKAEQYF.

Points on this clone: Likely a read error: the CDR3 ends without its conserved phenylalanine or tryptophan. The limits of the CDR3 on the DNA are not certain, so only TCRdb's listed CDR3 is given. The CDR3 is CTSSQDNPTGSVS. This chain connects TRBV1 to TRBJ2-7; TRBD1 was called by the table and not checked on the DNA. TRBV1 is classified as a pseudogene. The CDR3 region is 13 residues in length, termini included.

This clone was seen only once. The rearrangement links TRBV24-1 to TRBJ2-3, with 7 nucleotides matching TRBD1. Looked up from germline, CDR1 is KGHDR and CDR2 is SFDVKD. The V and J ends lost 4 bases and 3 bases, in that order; junction bases with no gene match: 12. This CDR3 comprises 17 residues. In nucleotides, the CDR3 is TGTGCCACCAGTGACCAGGGACAGACACCCGGTACAGATACGCAGTATTTT. Protein: CATSDQGQTPGTDTQYF.

The rearrangement links TRBV7-9 to TRBJ1-4, with no clear D. From germline, CDR1 is SEHNR and CDR2 FQNEAQ (reference sequence). CDR3 length: 13 amino acids. V lost 5 bases, J lost 4 bases, and 8 bases lay in between. In nucleotides, the CDR3 is TGTGCCAGCAGCGTTCGTCTTAATGAAAAACTGTTTTTT. Translating it yields CASSVRLNEKLFF.

The chain carries TRBV5-1 and TRBJ2-5; D perhaps matches TRBD2 (6 bases). This CDR3 comprises 14 residues. The ends were cut back, 0 bases at V and 4 bases at J, with 10 bases in the middle. From germline, CDR1 is SGHRS and CDR2 YFSETQ. The CDR3 nucleotides are TGCGCCAGCAGCTTGGCGGGGGTCCGAGAGACCCAGTACTTC. This sequence encodes CASSLAGVRETQYF.

This chain connects TRBV9 to TRBJ2-6; no definite D call. Per germline, CDR1 SGDLS and CDR2 YYNGEE. This CDR3 spans 14 amino acids. V was shortened by 5 bases and J by 0 bases, with 6 bases between the two germline ends. CDR3 nucleotide sequence: TGTGCCAGCAGGAGAACCTCTGGGGCCAACGTCCTGACTTTC. This gives the protein CASRRTSGANVLTF.

J is TRBJ1-3 and V is TRBV9; D perhaps matches TRBD1 (5 bases). CDR3 length: 15 residues. Germline V gene sequence: CDR1 SGDLS, CDR2 YYNGEE. V was shortened by 4 bases and J by 2 bases, with 13 bases between the two germline ends. The CDR3 here is CASSPQGGAGNTIYF. The CDR3 nucleotides are TGTGCCAGCAGCCCCCAGGGAGGTGCTGGAAACACCATATATTTT. The full variable domain, its missing parts supplied by reference TRBV9 and TRBJ1-3, is DSGVTQTPKHLITATGQRVTLRCSPRSGDLSVYWYQQSLDQGLQFLIQYYNGEERAKGNILERFSAQQFPDLHSELNLSSLELGDSALYFCASSPQGGAGNTIYFGEGSWLTVV.